The rows below give T cell receptor beta chains drawn from one sample of a study of graft-versus-host responses after intestinal transplantation. Repertoires were generated with immunoSEQ multiplex PCR, while TCRdb's copy carries only in-frame clones and drops some. The table shows about 92,000 clones, with around 86% occurring only once. Their antigens remain unidentified. The sequencing used unstimulated CD8+ T cells sorted from spleen or lymph node cells, collected before intestinal transplant. These receptors were collected from a human donor who received an intestinal transplant. CDR3s include the opening cysteine and the closing phenylalanine or tryptophan. Each record gives: clone size, D gene, V gene, J gene, CDR3 protein, CDR3 DNA. A D gene is named only where the DNA matches it firmly. Clone size is not always given. Where it is, it says once, few, many or a class for expanded clones.

clone size: .; D gene: .; V gene: TRBV27; J gene: TRBJ2-3; CDR3 protein: CASSLIVSTSTDTQYF; CDR3 DNA: TGTGCCAGCAGTTTAATAGTATCTACTAGCACAGATACGCAGTATTTT
clone size: .; D gene: .; V gene: TRBV5-1; J gene: TRBJ1-6; CDR3 protein: CASSFGTGSSPLHF; CDR3 DNA: TGCGCCAGCAGCTTCGGAACAGGGAGTTCACCCCTCCACTTT
clone size: .; D gene: .; V gene: TRBV18; J gene: TRBJ1-5; CDR3 protein: CASSNLGGNQPQHF; CDR3 DNA: TGTGCCAGCTCAAACCTCGGTGGCAATCAGCCCCAGCATTTT
clone size: .; D gene: .; V gene: TRBV4-1; J gene: TRBJ2-1; CDR3 protein: CASSQNTWDRSNEQFF; CDR3 DNA: TGCGCCAGCAGCCAAAATACATGGGACCGAAGCAATGAGCAGTTCTTC
clone size: .; D gene: TRBD1; V gene: TRBV5-4; J gene: TRBJ2-7; CDR3 protein: CASSLAGGAYEQYF; CDR3 DNA: TGTGCCAGCAGCTTGGCAGGGGGCGCCTACGAGCAGTACTTC
clone size: .; D gene: .; V gene: TRBV11-2; J gene: TRBJ1-1; CDR3 protein: CASSLGGEAFF; CDR3 DNA: TGTGCCAGCAGCTTAGGGGGAGAAGCTTTCTTT
clone size: .; D gene: .; V gene: TRBV5-4; J gene: TRBJ2-5; CDR3 protein: CASSLWRGPASGPQETQYF; CDR3 DNA: TGTGCCAGCAGCCTCTGGAGGGGGCCGGCTAGCGGCCCTCAAGAGACCCAGTACTTC
clone size: .; D gene: .; V gene: TRBV7-8; J gene: TRBJ2-7; CDR3 protein: CASSFGTYEQYF; CDR3 DNA: TGTGCCAGCAGCTTCGGGACCTACGAGCAGTACTTC
clone size: .; D gene: .; V gene: TRBV7-7; J gene: TRBJ2-3; CDR3 protein: CASSLSSGSPDTQYF; CDR3 DNA: TGTGCTAGCAGCTTATCCTCTGGGAGTCCAGATACGCAGTATTTT
clone size: once; D gene: .; V gene: TRBV6-1; J gene: TRBJ2-5; CDR3 protein: CASSRTEPGETQYF; CDR3 DNA: TGTGCCAGCAGCCGGACAGAACCAGGAGAGACCCAGTACTTC
clone size: .; D gene: TRBD2; V gene: TRBV5-1; J gene: TRBJ2-7; CDR3 protein: CASSLGLAGDSYEQYF; CDR3 DNA: TGCGCCAGCAGCTTGGGACTAGCGGGAGACTCCTACGAGCAGTACTTC
clone size: few; D gene: .; V gene: TRBV19; J gene: TRBJ1-4; CDR3 protein: CASTRGSYEKLFF; CDR3 DNA: TGTGCCAGTACTAGGGGAAGCTATGAAAAACTGTTTTTT
clone size: .; D gene: .; V gene: TRBV21-1; J gene: TRBJ2-7; CDR3 protein: CASIPKTSGSDEQYF; CDR3 DNA: TGTGCCAGCATCCCGAAGACTAGCGGGAGTGACGAGCAGTACTTC